Sequencing of this T cell receptor (beta chain) was carried out in a study of response to subunit inactivated influenza vaccine (dated by TCRdb to 2017 to 2018). Study-level background: The study used deep quantitative T cell receptor repertoire profiling to track responses to a trivalent subunit inactivated influenza vaccine. General conclusions and limits of the study: The authors suggested that each seasonal influenza vaccination may recruit only a limited number of new T cells.

CDR1 and CDR2, looked up from the germline V gene (reference sequence), are SEHNR and FQNEAQ. The CDR3 starts with the cysteine, ends with the phenylalanine, and has 15 residues. CDR3 DNA is the only sequence kept; it has 45 bases, read in frame from the first base. V loses 3 bases of germline sequence and J loses 4 bases, and the interval between the two ends is 15 bases. As concerns this clonotype: The target of this receptor is not known. No per-base quality is available; no much larger clone lies one base away.

To prepare the library, RT-PCR was applied. TCRdb names Illumina HiSeq 2500 as the instrument used. TCRdb reworked the public reads: Q25 trimming with fastp, MiXCR clone assembly, productive beta chains retained. Merged by CDR3 protein, the rows form single entries marked with the most common genes and DNA. This sample is represented by more than 700,000 distinct CDR3 sequences; 21% of them were singletons. The ten largest account for roughly 10% of the sample. The V and J genes are TRBV7-9 and TRBJ2-5; too little of a D gene remains to name it. Sample: PBMCs from blood, taken 4 to 6 days after vaccination. The clonotype was recovered from a man aged 45-60 years who received an inactivated influenza vaccine. Donor details come from another sample of the same person, matched by shared clones. The CDR3 region reads CASSLLRVTGETQYF. The DNA sequence is given as TGTGCCAGCAGCTTGCTCCGGGTCACGGGAGAGACCCAGTACTTC.